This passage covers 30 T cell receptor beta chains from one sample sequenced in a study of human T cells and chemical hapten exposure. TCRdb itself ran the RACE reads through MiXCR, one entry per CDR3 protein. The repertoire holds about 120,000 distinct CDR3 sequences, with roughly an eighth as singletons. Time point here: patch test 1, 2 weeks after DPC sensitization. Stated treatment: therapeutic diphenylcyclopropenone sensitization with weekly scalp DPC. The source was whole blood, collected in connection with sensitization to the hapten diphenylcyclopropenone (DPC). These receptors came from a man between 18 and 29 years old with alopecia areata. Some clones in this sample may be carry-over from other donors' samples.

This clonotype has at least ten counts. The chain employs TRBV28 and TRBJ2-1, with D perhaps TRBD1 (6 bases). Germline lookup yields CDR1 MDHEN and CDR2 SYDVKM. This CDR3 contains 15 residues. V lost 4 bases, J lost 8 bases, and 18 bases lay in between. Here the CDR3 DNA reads TGTGCCAGCAGTTCTCCCCGACAGGAGTGGGATGAGCAGTTCTTC. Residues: CASSSPRQEWDEQFF.

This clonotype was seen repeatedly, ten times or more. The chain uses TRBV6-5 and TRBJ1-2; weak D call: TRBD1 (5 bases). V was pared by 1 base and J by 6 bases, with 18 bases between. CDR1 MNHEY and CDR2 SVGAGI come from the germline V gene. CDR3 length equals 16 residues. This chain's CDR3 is CASSYLLGMGVNGYTF. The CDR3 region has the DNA TGTGCCAGCAGTTACTTACTGGGTATGGGGGTCAATGGCTACACCTTC.

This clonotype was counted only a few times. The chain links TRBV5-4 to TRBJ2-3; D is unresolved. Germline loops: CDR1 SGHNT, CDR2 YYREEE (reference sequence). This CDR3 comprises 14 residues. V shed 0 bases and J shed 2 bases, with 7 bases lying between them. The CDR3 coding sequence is TGTGCCAGCAGCTTGGGGGCTGCCACAGATACGCAGTATTTT. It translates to CASSLGAATDTQYF.

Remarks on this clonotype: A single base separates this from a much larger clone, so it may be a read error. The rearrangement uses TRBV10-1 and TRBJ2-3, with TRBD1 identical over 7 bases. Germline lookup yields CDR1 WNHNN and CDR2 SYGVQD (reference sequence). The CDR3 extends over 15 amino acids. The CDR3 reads CARSGVRGPTDTQYF. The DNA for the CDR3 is TGCGCCAGAAGTGGGGTGAGGGGGCCAACAGATACGCAGTATTTT.

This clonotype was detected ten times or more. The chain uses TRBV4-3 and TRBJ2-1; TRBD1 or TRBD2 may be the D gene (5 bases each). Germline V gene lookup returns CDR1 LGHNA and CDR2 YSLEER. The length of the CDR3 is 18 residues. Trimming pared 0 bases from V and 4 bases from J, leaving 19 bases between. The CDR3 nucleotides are TGCGCCAGCAGCCAAGATGTGAGGGGCGGTCGAAGATACAATGAGCAGTTCTTC. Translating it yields CASSQDVRGGRRYNEQFF.

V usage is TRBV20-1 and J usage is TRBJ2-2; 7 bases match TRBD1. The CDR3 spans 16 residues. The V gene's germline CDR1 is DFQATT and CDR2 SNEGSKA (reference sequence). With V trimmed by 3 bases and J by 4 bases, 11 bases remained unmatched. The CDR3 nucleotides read TGCAGTGCTAGGAACCTGGGACAGATTACCACCGGGGAGCTGTTTTTT. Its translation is CSARNLGQITTGELFF.

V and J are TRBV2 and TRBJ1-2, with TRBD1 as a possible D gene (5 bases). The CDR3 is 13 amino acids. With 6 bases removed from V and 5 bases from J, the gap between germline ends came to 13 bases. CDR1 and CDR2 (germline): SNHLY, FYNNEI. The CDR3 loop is CASSGGREYGYTF. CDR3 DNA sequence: TGTGCCAGCAGCGGGGGACGGGAATATGGCTACACCTTC. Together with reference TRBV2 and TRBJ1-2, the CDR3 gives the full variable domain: EPEVTQTPSHQVTQMGQEVILRCVPISNHLYFYWYRQILGQKVEFLVSFYNNEISEKSEIFDDQFSVERPDGSNFTLKIRSTKLEDSAMYFCASSGGREYGYTFGSGTRLTVV.

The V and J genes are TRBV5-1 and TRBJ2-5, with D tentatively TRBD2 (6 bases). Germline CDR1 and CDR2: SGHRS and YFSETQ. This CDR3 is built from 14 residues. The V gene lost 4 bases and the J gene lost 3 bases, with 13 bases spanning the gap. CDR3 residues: CASSPPTGEETQYF. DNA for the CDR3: TGCGCCAGCAGCCCACCGACGGGGGAAGAGACCCAGTACTTC.

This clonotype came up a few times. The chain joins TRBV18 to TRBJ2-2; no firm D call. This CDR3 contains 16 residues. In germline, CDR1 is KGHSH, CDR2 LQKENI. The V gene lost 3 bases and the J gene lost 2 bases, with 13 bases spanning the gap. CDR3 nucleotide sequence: TGTGCCAGCTCACCGGGTGGCGGAGCAAACACCGGGGAGCTGTTTTTT. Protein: CASSPGGGANTGELFF.

The CDR3 nucleotides read TGCGCCAGCAGCCCCCCAGGGGCCGTGGGGACAGATACGCAGTATTTT. Amino acid sequence: CASSPPGAVGTDTQYF. This sequence joins TRBV5-1 and TRBJ2-3, with D tentatively TRBD1 (6 bases). V was clipped by 4 bases and J by 3 bases, with 18 bases between them. The germline CDR1 and CDR2 sequences are SGHRS and YFSETQ. The CDR3 runs to 16 residues.

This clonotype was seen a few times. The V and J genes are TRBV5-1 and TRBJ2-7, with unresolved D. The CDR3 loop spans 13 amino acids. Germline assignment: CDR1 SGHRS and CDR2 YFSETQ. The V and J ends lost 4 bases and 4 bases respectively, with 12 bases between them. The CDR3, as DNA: TGCGCCAGCAGCCCCGCGAGCGAGTACGAGCAGTACTTC. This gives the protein CASSPASEYEQYF.

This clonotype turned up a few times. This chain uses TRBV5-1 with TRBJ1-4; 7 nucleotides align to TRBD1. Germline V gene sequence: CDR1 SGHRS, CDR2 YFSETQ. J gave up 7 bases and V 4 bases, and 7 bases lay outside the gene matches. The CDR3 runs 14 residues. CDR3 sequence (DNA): TGCGCCAGCAGCCCGGACAGGAGGGGTGAAAAACTGTTTTTT. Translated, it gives CASSPDRRGEKLFF.

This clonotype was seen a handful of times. CDR3 coding DNA: TGTGCCAGCAGCCCGGAAAGACTAGCGCTCGGTGAGCAGTTCTTC. Translating it yields CASSPERLALGEQFF. The chain has TRBV7-9 and TRBJ2-1; 8 bases fit TRBD2. The junction had 12 bases not matched to a gene; V was cut back by 5 bases and J by 9 bases. Germline loops: CDR1 SEHNR, CDR2 FQNEAQ (reference sequence). CDR3 length: 15 residues. Using reference TRBV7-9 and TRBJ2-1 for the parts outside the CDR3, the full variable domain is DTGVSQNPRHKITKRGQNVTFRCDPISEHNRLYWYRQTLGQGPEFLTYFQNEAQLEKSRLLSDRFSAERPKGSFSTLEIQRTEQGDSAMYLCASSPERLALGEQFFGPGTRLTVL.

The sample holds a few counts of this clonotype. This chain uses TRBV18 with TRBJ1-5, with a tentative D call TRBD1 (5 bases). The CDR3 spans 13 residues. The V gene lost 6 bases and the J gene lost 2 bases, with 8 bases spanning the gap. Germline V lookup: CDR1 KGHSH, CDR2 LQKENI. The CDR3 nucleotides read TGTGCCAGCTCTTCGGGGGGCAATCAGCCCCAGCATTTT. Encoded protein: CASSSGGNQPQHF. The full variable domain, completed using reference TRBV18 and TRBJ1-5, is NAGVMQNPRHLVRRRGQEARLRCSPMKGHSHVYWYRQLPEEGLKFMVYLQKENIIDESGMPKERFSAEFPKEGPSILRIQQVVRGDSAAYFCASSSGGNQPQHFGDGTRLSIL.

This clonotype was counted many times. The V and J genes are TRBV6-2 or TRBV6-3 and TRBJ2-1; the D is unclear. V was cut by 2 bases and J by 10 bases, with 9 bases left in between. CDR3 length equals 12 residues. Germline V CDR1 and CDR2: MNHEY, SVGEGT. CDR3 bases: TGTGCCAGCAGTTACCCGGTGGGGGAGCAGTTCTTC. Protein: CASSYPVGEQFF.

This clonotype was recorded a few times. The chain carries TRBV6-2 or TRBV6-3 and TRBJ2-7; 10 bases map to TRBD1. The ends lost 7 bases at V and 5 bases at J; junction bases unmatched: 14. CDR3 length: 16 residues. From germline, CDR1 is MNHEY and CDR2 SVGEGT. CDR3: CASTLLRDRGNHEQYF. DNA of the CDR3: TGTGCCAGCACCCTCCTGCGGGACAGGGGTAACCACGAGCAGTACTTC.

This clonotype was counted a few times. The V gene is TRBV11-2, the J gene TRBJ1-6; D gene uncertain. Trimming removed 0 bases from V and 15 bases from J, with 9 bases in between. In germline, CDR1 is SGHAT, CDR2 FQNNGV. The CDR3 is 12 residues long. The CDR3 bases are TGTGCCAGCAGCTTAGAAGGGTTACGCCTCCACTTT. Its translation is CASSLEGLRLHF.

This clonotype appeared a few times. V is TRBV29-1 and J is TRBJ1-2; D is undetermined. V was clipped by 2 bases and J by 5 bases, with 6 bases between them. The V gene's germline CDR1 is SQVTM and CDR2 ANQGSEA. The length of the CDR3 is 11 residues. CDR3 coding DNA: TGCAGCGTTGAAAGGGAATATGGCTACACCTTC. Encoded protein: CSVEREYGYTF.

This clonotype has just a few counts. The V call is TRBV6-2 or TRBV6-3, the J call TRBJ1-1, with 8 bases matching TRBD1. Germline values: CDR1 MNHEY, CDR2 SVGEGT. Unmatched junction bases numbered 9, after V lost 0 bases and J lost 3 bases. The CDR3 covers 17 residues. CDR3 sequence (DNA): TGTGCCAGCAGTTACTCGACTCCGTCAGGGGGCTACACTGAAGCTTTCTTT. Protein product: CASSYSTPSGGYTEAFF.

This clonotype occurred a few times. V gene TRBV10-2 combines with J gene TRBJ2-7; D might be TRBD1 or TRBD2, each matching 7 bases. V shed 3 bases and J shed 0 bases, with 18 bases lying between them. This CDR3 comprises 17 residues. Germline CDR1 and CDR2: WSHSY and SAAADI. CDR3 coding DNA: TGCGCCAGCAGTGAACCGGTCGGGGGGACAGCCTCCTACGAGCAGTACGTC. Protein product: CASSEPVGGTASYEQYV.

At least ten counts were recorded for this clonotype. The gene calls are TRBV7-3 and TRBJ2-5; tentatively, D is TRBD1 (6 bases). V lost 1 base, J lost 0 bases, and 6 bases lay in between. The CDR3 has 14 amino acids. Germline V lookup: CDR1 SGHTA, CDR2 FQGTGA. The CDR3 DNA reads TGTGCCAGCAGCTTAAACAGGGACCAAGAGACCCAGTACTTC. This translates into CASSLNRDQETQYF.

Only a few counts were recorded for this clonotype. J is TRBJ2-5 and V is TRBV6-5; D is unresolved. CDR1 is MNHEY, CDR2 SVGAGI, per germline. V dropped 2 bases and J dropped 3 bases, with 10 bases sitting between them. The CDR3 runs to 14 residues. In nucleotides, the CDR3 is TGTGCCAGCAGTTACGGGCAGGCAAAAGAGACCCAGTACTTC. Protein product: CASSYGQAKETQYF.

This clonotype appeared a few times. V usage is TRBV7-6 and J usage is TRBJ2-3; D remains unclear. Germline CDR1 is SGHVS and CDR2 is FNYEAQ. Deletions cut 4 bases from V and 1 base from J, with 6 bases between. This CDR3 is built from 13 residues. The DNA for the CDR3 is TGTGCCAGCAGCTACTTGGGCACAGATACGCAGTATTTT. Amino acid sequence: CASSYLGTDTQYF.

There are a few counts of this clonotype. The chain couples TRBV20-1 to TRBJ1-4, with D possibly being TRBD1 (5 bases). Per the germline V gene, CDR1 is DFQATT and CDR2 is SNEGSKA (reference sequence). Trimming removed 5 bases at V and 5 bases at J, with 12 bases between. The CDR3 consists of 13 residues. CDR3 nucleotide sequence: TGCAGTGCTTTGACAGTCGGGAATGAAAAACTGTTTTTT. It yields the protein CSALTVGNEKLFF.

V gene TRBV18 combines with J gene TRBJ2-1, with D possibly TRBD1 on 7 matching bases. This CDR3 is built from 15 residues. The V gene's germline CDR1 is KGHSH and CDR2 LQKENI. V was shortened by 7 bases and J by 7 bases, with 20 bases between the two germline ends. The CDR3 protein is CASFTRRGQENEQFF. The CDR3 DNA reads TGTGCCAGCTTCACCAGGAGGGGGCAGGAGAATGAGCAGTTCTTC. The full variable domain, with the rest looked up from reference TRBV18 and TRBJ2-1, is NAGVMQNPRHLVRRRGQEARLRCSPMKGHSHVYWYRQLPEEGLKFMVYLQKENIIDESGMPKERFSAEFPKEGPSILRIQQVVRGDSAAYFCASFTRRGQENEQFFGPGTRLTVL.

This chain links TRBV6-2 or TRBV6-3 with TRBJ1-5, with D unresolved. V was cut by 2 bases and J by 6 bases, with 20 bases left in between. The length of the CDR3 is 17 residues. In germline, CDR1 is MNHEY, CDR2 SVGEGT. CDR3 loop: CASSYGMGTVVAQPQHF. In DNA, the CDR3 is TGTGCCAGCAGTTACGGAATGGGCACCGTTGTAGCTCAGCCCCAGCATTTT.

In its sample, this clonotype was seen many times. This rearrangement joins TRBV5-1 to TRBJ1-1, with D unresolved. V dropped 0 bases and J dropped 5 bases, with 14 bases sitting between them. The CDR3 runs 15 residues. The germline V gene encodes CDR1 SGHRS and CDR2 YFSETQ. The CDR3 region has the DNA TGCGCCAGCAGCTTGGGTGTCAACCCGGGGACTGAAGCTTTCTTT. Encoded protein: CASSLGVNPGTEAFF.

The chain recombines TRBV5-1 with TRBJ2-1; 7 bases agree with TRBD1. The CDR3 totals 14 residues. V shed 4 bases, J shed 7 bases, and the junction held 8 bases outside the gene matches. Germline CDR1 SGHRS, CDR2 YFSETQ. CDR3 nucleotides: TGCGCCAGCAGCCCAGGGGGAGCGTTGAATGAGCAGTTCTTC. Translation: CASSPGGALNEQFF.

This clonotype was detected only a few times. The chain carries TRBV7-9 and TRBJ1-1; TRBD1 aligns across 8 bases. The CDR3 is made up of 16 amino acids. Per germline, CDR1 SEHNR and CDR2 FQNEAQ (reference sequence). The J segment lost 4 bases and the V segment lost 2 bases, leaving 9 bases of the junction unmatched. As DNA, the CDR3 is TGTGCCAGCAGCTTAACAGGGGGGCCTGGAGGCACTGAAGCTTTCTTT. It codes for CASSLTGGPGGTEAFF.

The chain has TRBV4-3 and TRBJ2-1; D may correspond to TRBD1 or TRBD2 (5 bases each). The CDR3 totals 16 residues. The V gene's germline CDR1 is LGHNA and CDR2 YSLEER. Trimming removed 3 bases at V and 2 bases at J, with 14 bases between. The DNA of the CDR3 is TGCGCCAGCAGCCAGGACTTTGACAGCACCTACAATGAGCAGTTCTTC. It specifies CASSQDFDSTYNEQFF.